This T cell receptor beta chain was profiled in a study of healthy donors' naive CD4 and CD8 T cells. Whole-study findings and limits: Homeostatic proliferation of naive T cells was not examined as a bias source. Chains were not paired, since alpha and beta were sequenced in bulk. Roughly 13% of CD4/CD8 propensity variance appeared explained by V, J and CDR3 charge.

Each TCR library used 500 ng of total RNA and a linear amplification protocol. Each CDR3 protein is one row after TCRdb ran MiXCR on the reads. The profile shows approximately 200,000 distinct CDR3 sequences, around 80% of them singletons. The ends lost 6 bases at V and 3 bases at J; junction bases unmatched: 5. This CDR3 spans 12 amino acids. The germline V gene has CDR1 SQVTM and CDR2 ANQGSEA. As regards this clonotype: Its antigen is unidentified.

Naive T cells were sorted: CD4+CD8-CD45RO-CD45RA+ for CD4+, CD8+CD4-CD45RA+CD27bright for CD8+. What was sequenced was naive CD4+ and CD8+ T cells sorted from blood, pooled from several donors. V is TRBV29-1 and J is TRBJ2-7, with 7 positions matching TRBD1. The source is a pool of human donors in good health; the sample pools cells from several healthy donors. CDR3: CSVAGTDYEQYF. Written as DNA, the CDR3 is TGCAGCGTAGCCGGGACAGACTACGAGCAGTACTTC.